Listed below are T cell receptor beta chains from one sample, sequenced in a study of blood T cells in healthy people across ages. MiXCR, run by TCRdb on the 5' RACE reads, gives a single entry per CDR3 protein. The repertoire includes some 760,000 distinct CDR3 sequences, more than 20% of them detected once, and 9.4% sits in the top ten. This sample also belongs to another study, concerning T cells of mothers and their children.

The sequencing sample was made of blood. These receptors were collected from a boy younger than 18 in good health. CDR3s include the opening cysteine and the closing phenylalanine or tryptophan.

v_call | cdr3_aa
TRBV27 | CASSKTTSGGGETQYF
TRBV7-9 | CASIRGLVNTEAFF
TRBV5-1 | CASSLAPREGGETQYF
TRBV7-6 | CASSLGFPGQGPIHSSTDTQYF
TRBV12-3/TRBV12-4 | CASSNDRDTEVYNEQFF
TRBV12-3/TRBV12-4 | CASRSENEQFF
TRBV24-1 | CATSDEDSGANVLTF
TRBV12-5 | CASGLEPRTASQETQYF
TRBV3-1 | CASSGDSDGETQYF
TRBV7-9 | CASSPGHLLSGANVLTF
TRBV2 | CASRTGTSGLLYF
TRBV20-1 | CSASGGSEQFF
TRBV29-1 | CSVEDWGLGMEQYF
TRBV29-1 | CSVEDGVEAWSSEWLPYGYTF
TRBV27 | CASSFSGEAYEQYF
TRBV12-3/TRBV12-4 | CASTFGGSTDTQYF
TRBV7-9 | CASSPPPADNEKLFF
TRBV20-1 | CSAPGRADGEQFF
TRBV4-1 | CASSLDRTTEKLFF
TRBV9 | CASSVSGDTQYF
TRBV29-1 | CSVASRLAGNNEQYF
TRBV6-2/TRBV6-3 | CASSYGAASSYEQYF
TRBV7-2 | CASSPDPAHTTNEQFF
TRBV20-1 | CSAEGPTANYGYTF
TRBV19 | CASGTSGELAKNIQYF
TRBV25-1 | CASSDHKTEQFF
TRBV21-1 | CASSKRTYTGELFF